The subject of this entry is one T cell receptor beta chain. Its antigen is undetermined. This entry is derived from a study of CXCR3-negative and CXCR3-positive naive CD8 T cells. This CDR3 comprises 13 residues. From germline, CDR1 is SQVTM and CDR2 ANQGSEA. Researchers prepared the TRB cDNA libraries using 5' RACE with UMI labels. TCRdb re-called the 5' RACE reads and catalogs CDR3 proteins one per entry, DNA excluded. The sample's table shows approximately 100,000 distinct CDR3 sequences. General study points: Memory cells differed in TRBV-TRBJ usage, but naive CXCR3-negative and CXCR3-positive cells had similar usage.

The sequence came from a human donor in good health. Some clones in this sample may be carry-over from other donors' samples. Sequencing was done on a sample of naive CXCR3- CD8+ T cells from blood. Subset in this sample: CD45RO-CCR7+CD27+CD95- naive CD8+ T cells lacking CXCR3 (TNR3-). V usage is TRBV29-1 and J usage is TRBJ2-2; the D call of TRBD1 rests on TCRdb alone, since no DNA is present to check it. CDR3 in amino acids: CSAQGQNTGELFF.